A single sample is the source of the 2 T cell receptor beta chains below, sequenced in a study of T cell changes during pregnancy in multiple sclerosis. Sequencing was performed with immunoSEQ multiplex PCR; in TCRdb, only in-frame clones are kept and a portion is missing. The table shows about 18,000 clones, with 85% to 90% occurring only once. The sample in question was CD4+ T cells from peripheral blood mononuclear cells, obtained in the first trimester of pregnancy. The origin of the receptors is a female donor in good health, enrolled as a control in a pregnancy study.

The CDR3 loop reads CATSREVGPAYEQYF. The CDR3 nucleotides read TGTGCCACCAGCAGAGAGGTGGGGCCTGCCTACGAGCAGTACTTC. This chain uses TRBV15 with TRBJ2-7; the D gene is possibly TRBD1 (5 bases). The germline gives CDR1 LNHNV, CDR2 YYDKDF (reference sequence). The CDR3 runs 15 residues. Trimming removed 0 bases from V and 2 bases from J, with 11 bases in between.

The rearrangement joins TRBV19 to TRBJ2-5; 7 nucleotides match TRBD1. The CDR3 is made up of 15 amino acids. CDR1 is LNHDA and CDR2 is SQIVND in the germline V gene (reference sequence). The trim removed 5 bases at V and 4 bases at J, leaving 10 bases unmatched. The CDR3 here is CASSFQGGRGETQYF. The CDR3 DNA reads TGTGCCAGTAGTTTCCAAGGGGGCCGGGGAGAGACCCAGTACTTC. The variable domain in full, with the rest retrieved from reference TRBV19 and TRBJ2-5, is DGGITQSPKYLFRKEGQNVTLSCEQNLNHDAMYWYRQDPGQGLRLIYYSQIVNDFQKGDIAEGYSVSREKKESFPLTVTSAQKNPTAFYLCASSFQGGRGETQYFGPGTRLLVL.